This T cell receptor beta chain was found in a study of blood T cells in healthy people across ages. Primed by a sample-barcoded 5' primer and a J-beta primer mix, a second PCR proceeded for about 6 to 11 cycles. TCRdb reprocessed the 5' RACE reads via MiXCR and lists one record per CDR3 protein. The table has some 690,000 distinct CDR3 sequences, about 20% seen once; the top ten hold around a fifth. The study, taken as a whole, reports: Relative to aged donors, long-lived donors carried more naive CD4+ cells and displayed higher diversity. Considered underestimates were the diversity estimates obtained from one million T cells. Roughly linear age-related decline in beta diversity appeared, significant by age approximately 43. Naive and antigen-experienced cells were not separated, limiting conclusive comparison.

Of note for this clonotype: The antigen is unknown.

The germline V gene has CDR1 ENHRY and CDR2 SYGVKD. This CDR3 spans 11 amino acids. Between the trimmed V and J ends, which lost 6 bases and 7 bases, there was a span of 10 bases. The sample was blood. The clonotype comes from a man between 65 and 85 years old in good health. The chain employs TRBV10-3 and TRBJ2-7, with D perhaps being TRBD1 or TRBD2 (5 bases each). CDR3 bases: TGTGCCATCAGGGATGGGGGTGAGCAGTACTTC. Protein: CAIRDGGEQYF.